This T cell receptor beta chain was obtained from a study of blood T cell repertoires in COVID-19 (dated by TCRdb to about 2020). In the study overall: Samples covering the acute and convalescent phases of COVID-19 were provided by collaborators in the United States, Italy and Spain. The prospective study material was composed of cDNA or gDNA derived from T cells, B-cell-depleted T cells, or PBMCs. Deeply sampled blood TCRbeta repertoires from subjects exposed to, actively infected with, or recovered from COVID-19 were included in the dataset. The repertoires were released in a freely available public database meant as a resource for research on the immune response to SARS-CoV-2. Samples came from the ongoing ImmuneRACE study (first 160 participants) plus 1,254 subjects from 6 global collaborators. The sample metadata nearly always contained a de-identified subject ID, COVID-19 status, age in years and sex. HLA class I and class II types, where available, came from metadata supplied by the sample provider rather than from assay-based typing. Points the paper makes about the study in general: The quantity of clinical and demographic metadata differed by source and by participant and was supplied without curation.

In regard to this clone: Its antigen is currently not known. No base-level quality is on record; no much larger clone is a single base apart.

The immunoSEQ Assay, a bias-controlled multiplex PCR, was used to amplify TCRbeta CDR3 regions from genomic DNA. The authors processed their data as follows. Within the assay, amplification of reference gene primers was used to estimate how many nucleated cells each sample contained. Sequence reads were collapsed and filtered to measure the absolute abundance of every unique TCRbeta CDR3 rearrangement. For each sample, productive Simpson clonality was calculated as the square root of Simpson's diversity index across productive rearrangements. TCRdb carries this immuneACCESS record with in-frame sequences only. Its versions omit some clonotypes, under half of them owing to an unresolved V gene in the studies checked, with the rest unexplained. V and J calls plus clone size are reproduced from that table; the DNA served to infer D and trimming. The sample includes some 220,000 clones, with 75% to 90% observed a single time. The ten largest clonotypes hold over 3% of the sample.

There are 13 amino acids in the CDR3, from cysteine to phenylalanine inclusive. Only the CDR3 portion is preserved as DNA: 39 bases, with reading frame beginning at the first base. V was cut back by 4 bases and J by 4 bases, leaving a gap of 10 bases between them. CDR1 and CDR2 are drawn from the germline V gene: SGHDN, FVKESK. Enrolling through a virtual design, the prospective study's participants ranged in age from roughly 18 to 89 years and lived across around 25 United States geographic areas. Cohort assignment in the prospective study relied on participant-reported clinical history from a screening survey and a study questionnaire. Mobile phlebotomists in the prospective study collected whole blood, serum and a nasopharyngeal or oropharyngeal swab from every participant. Additional blood draws and questionnaires over an approximately two-month period could optionally be provided by prospective study participants. Before DNA extraction, prospective study blood samples were shipped either frozen or at room temperature.

This chain joins TRBV14 to TRBJ1-2; TRBD1 could be the D gene, as 6 bases match. The origin of this receptor is a woman in her forties with acute COVID-19. Sequenced material: PBMCs or T cells enriched from blood (not recorded which). The DNA sequence is given as TGTGCCAGCAGCCTCGGGACACTCTATGGCTACACCTTC. Its product reads: CASSLGTLYGYTF.